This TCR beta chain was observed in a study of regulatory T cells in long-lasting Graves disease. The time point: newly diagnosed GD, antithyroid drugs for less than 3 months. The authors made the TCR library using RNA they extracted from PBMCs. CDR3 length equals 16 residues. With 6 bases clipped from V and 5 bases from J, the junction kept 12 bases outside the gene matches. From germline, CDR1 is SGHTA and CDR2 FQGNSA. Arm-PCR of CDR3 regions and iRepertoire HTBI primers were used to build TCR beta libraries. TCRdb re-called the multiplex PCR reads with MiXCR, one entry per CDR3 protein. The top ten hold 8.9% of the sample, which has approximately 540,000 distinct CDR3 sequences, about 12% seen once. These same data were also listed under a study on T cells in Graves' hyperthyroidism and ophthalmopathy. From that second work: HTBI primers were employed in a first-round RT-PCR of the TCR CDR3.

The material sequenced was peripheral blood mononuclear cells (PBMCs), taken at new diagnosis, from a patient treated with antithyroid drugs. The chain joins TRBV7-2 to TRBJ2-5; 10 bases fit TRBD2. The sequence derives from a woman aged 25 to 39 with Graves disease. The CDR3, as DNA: TGTGCCAGCAGTCAGGGACTAGCGAGAGGGTTTGAGACCCAGTACTTC. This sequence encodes CASSQGLARGFETQYF.